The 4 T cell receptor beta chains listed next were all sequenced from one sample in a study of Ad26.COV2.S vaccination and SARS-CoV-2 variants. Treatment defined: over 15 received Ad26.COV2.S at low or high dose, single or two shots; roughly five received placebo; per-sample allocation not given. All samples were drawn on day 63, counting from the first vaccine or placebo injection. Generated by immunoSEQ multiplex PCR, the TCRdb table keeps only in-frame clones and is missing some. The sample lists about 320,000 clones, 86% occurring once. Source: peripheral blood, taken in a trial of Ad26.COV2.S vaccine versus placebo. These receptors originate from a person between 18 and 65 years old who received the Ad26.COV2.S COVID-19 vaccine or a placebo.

The CDR3 DNA sequence: TGTGCCAGCAGCCAAGAACCCGAGAGTCTGGCGGATTTCGCGATGAACACTGAAGCTTTCTTT. Translated, it gives CASSQEPESLADFAMNTEAFF. The genes are TRBV14 and TRBJ1-1; no clear D. CDR1 is SGHDN and CDR2 is FVKESK in the germline V gene. V lost 0 bases to trimming and J lost 0 bases, with 26 bases between them. The CDR3 sequence is 21 residues long. The whole variable domain, remainder taken from reference TRBV14 and TRBJ1-1, is EAGVTQFPSHSVIEKGQTVTLRCDPISGHDNLYWYRRVMGKEIKFLLHFVKESKQDESGMPNNRFLAERTGGTYSTLKVQPAELEDSGVYFCASSQEPESLADFAMNTEAFFGQGTRLTVV.

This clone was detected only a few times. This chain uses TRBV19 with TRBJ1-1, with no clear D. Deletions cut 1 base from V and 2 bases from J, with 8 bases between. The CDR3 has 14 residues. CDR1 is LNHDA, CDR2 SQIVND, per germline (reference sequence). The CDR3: CASSIVSPNTEAFF. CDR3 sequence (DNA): TGTGCCAGTAGTATAGTTTCCCCAAACACTGAAGCTTTCTTT.

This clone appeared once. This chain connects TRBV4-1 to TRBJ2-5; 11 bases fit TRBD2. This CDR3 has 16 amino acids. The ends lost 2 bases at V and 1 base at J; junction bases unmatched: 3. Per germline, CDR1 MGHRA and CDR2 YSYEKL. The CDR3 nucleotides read TGCGCCAGCAGCCAACAGACTAGCGGGGCCCAAGAGACCCAGTACTTC. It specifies CASSQQTSGAQETQYF.

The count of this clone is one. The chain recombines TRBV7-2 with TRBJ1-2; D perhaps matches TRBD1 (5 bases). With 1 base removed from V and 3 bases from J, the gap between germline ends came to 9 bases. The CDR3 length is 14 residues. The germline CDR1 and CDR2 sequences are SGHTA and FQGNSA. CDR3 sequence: CASSLGIGDYGYTF. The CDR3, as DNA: TGTGCCAGCAGCTTAGGTATAGGGGACTATGGCTACACCTTC.